This T cell receptor (beta chain) was captured by sequencing in a study of blood T cells in healthy people across ages. General study points: Diversity was higher, and naive CD4+ cells more numerous, in long-lived donors than in aged donors.

RNA extraction gave at least 5 micrograms of total RNA per sample. Deletions cut 2 bases from V and 9 bases from J, with 16 bases between. The CDR3 spans 13 residues. Germline values: CDR1 DFQATT, CDR2 SNEGSKA (reference sequence). Together with a sample-barcoded 5' primer, a J-beta primer mix was included in a second PCR lasting about 7 to 12 cycles. Each cDNA was tagged by a template-switch adaptor containing 12 random nucleotides. At least 3 million CDR3-containing paired-end reads were obtained per sample. TCRdb reprocessed the 5' RACE reads with MiXCR, giving one entry per CDR3 protein. The sample shows 850,000 to 1,100,000 distinct CDR3 sequences, about two fifths of them seen only once. This clonotype showed up just a few times. The antigen remains unidentified.

The V gene is TRBV20-1, the J gene TRBJ1-2; perhaps TRBD1 as D (5 bases). The sample was blood. This clonotype was sampled from a man aged 18 to 30 in good health. The CDR3 sequence is CSARIGTDGSYTF. In DNA form, the CDR3 reads TGCAGTGCTAGAATCGGGACTGACGGAAGCTACACCTTC.